The 5 T cell receptor beta chains in this list originate from one sample, sequenced in a study of OX40 agonist ivuxolimab in advanced cancers. Repertoires were generated with immunoSEQ multiplex PCR, while TCRdb's copy carries only in-frame clones and drops some. The data show under 95,000 clones, around nine tenths seen once. Here the sequenced sample was CD4+ or CD8+ T cells sorted from blood, taken in a trial of the OX40 agonist ivuxolimab. These receptors came from an adult with an advanced solid tumor such as melanoma, head and neck, liver or kidney cancer.

The rearrangement joins TRBV5-6 to TRBJ2-2; TRBD1 agrees at 10 bases. Germline trimming cut 6 bases from V and 3 bases from J; bases unmatched to any gene: 11. Per germline, CDR1 SGHDT and CDR2 YYEEEE. The CDR3 extends over 17 amino acids. CDR3 sequence reads: CASTHSGGTGDTGELFF. In nucleotides, the CDR3 is TGTGCCAGCACCCACTCTGGGGGGACAGGGGACACCGGGGAGCTGTTTTTT.

The V and J genes are TRBV12-2 and TRBJ2-7. TRBV12-2 is a recognized pseudogene. This CDR3 region has 8 residues. The CDR3 DNA reads TGTGAACCGAACGAGCAGTACTTC. Residues: CEPNEQYF.

This clone showed up just once. The chain employs TRBV11-2 and TRBJ1-2; tentative D call: TRBD1 (5 bases). V was clipped by 2 bases and J by 8 bases, with 12 bases between them. The germline CDR1 and CDR2 sequences are SGHAT and FQNNGV. The CDR3 has 13 residues. CDR3 in amino acids: CASSLITGRGYTF. The DNA of the CDR3 is TGTGCCAGCAGCTTAATAACAGGACGCGGCTACACCTTC.

The chain recombines TRBV18 with TRBJ1-5; 11 nucleotides agree with TRBD1. The CDR3 runs to 16 residues. Germline CDR1 KGHSH, CDR2 LQKENI. With V trimmed by 0 bases and J by 7 bases, 5 bases remained unmatched. In DNA, the CDR3 is TGTGCCAGCTCACCACCGGAAGGGACAGGGGGGCAGCCCCAGCATTTT. It encodes CASSPPEGTGGQPQHF.

This clone has only one observation. The rearrangement joins TRBV18 to TRBJ2-7; the match to TRBD1 covers 9 bases. V dropped 1 base and J dropped 2; count of bases not matched to a gene: 0. CDR3 length: 14 residues. From germline, CDR1 is KGHSH and CDR2 LQKENI. CDR3 bases: TGTGCCAGCTCACCACGACAGGGGGCCTACGAGCAGTACTTC. Translating it yields CASSPRQGAYEQYF.